The present T cell receptor (beta chain) was sequenced within a study of Tregs in tolerant kidney transplant recipients. Study observations and caveats: Antigen-driven expansion was suggested because donor-specific Tregs expanded more than all Tregs in tolerant patients. This study did not directly address biological reproducibility. The small number of patients limits these findings pending further validation.

Related graft donors supplied nonmyeloablative bone marrow transplants, and mixed chimerism was transient. Some clones are missing from TCRdb's copy, which holds only in-frame ones; the method was immunoSEQ multiplex PCR. The sample lists fewer than 95,000 clones; 80% to 95% were seen once. Of note for this clone: The antigen remains unidentified.

Trimming removed 5 bases at V and 2 bases at J, with 13 bases between. The CDR3 totals 15 residues. Germline V gives CDR1 SGHTA, CDR2 FQGTGA. The chain links TRBV7-3 to TRBJ2-1, with TRBD1 as a possible D gene (6 bases). The sample was CD4+ T cells from blood (PBMCs), taken 12 months after the transplant. The receptor's source is a human patient who received a combined kidney and bone marrow transplant. Some T cells may arise from the graft donor. CDR3 region: CASSPAWTAYNEQFF. For the CDR3, the DNA is TGTGCCAGCAGCCCCGCATGGACAGCCTACAATGAGCAGTTCTTC. Using reference TRBV7-3 and TRBJ2-1 for the parts outside the CDR3, the full variable domain is GAGVSQTPSNKVTEKGKYVELRCDPISGHTALYWYRQSLGQGPEFLIYFQGTGAADDSGLPNDRFFAVRPEGSVSTLKIQRTERGDSAVYLCASSPAWTAYNEQFFGPGTRLTVL.